A single sample gave rise to the 28 T cell receptor beta chains below, sequenced in a study of T cell repertoires in cytomegalovirus infection. TCRdb re-derived calls from the reads in MiXCR, one entry per CDR3 protein. The sample gives some 110,000 distinct CDR3 sequences, about 9.4% of which show up once; approximately 31% is in the top ten. No antigen has been identified for these receptors. Sequencing was done on a sample of PBMCs, sequenced either directly or after in vitro stimulation (not recorded which). Receptor source: a human donor in good health (CMV status not recorded). Some clones in this sample may be carry-over from other donors' samples.

This clonotype was seen a few times. This chain uses TRBV9 with TRBJ1-1; TRBD1 is a possible D gene (6 bases). The CDR3 extends over 16 amino acids. Trimming cost V 1 base and J 4 bases, with 17 bases left between them. Germline-derived CDR1 and CDR2 are SGDLS and YYNGEE. The CDR3 is CASSVRGGGSGTEAFF. The CDR3 DNA is TGTGCCAGCAGCGTAAGGGGGGGGGGCTCGGGCACTGAAGCTTTCTTT.

This clonotype occurred once. This chain joins TRBV6-1 and TRBJ1-2; 9 positions agree with TRBD1. In germline, CDR1 is MNHNS, CDR2 SASEGT. The CDR3 consists of 14 residues. Losses at the gene ends were 4 bases for V and 6 bases for J; bases not matched to a gene: 6. CDR3 sequence: CASSGGQGGHGYTF. The CDR3, as DNA: TGTGCCAGCAGTGGGGGACAGGGCGGCCATGGCTACACCTTC.

This clonotype was counted ten times or more. The chain employs TRBV7-2 and TRBJ2-7; 10 bases align to TRBD2. The junction had 7 bases not matched to a gene; V was cut back by 8 bases and J by 3 bases. The CDR3 has 14 amino acids. In germline, CDR1 is SGHTA, CDR2 FQGNSA. CDR3 coding DNA: TGTGCCAGCGGGGAACTAGCGGGGATCTACGAGCAGTACTTC. Its protein is CASGELAGIYEQYF.

Ten or more counts support this clonotype. The rearrangement links TRBV7-2 to TRBJ2-7, with 14 bases identical to TRBD2. This CDR3 comprises 17 residues. Germline V gives CDR1 SGHTA, CDR2 FQGNSA. The V segment lost 1 base and the J segment 5 bases; nucleotides outside the gene matches: 7. CDR3 protein: CASSLVGLAGGGHEQYF. The DNA of the CDR3 is TGTGCCAGCAGCTTAGTTGGACTAGCGGGAGGCGGCCACGAGCAGTACTTC.

This clonotype showed up many times. V usage is TRBV11-2 and J usage is TRBJ2-1; possible D gene TRBD2, 5 bases. The CDR3 runs 16 residues. The V gene lost 5 bases and the J gene lost 8 bases, with 22 bases spanning the gap. The V gene's germline CDR1 is SGHAT and CDR2 FQNNGV. Here the CDR3 reads CASSPITGGFDDEQFF. The CDR3 coding sequence is TGTGCCAGCAGCCCGATCACCGGAGGATTTGACGATGAGCAGTTCTTC.

This clonotype was seen at least ten times. The CDR3 is CASSFALGESLNYGYTF. The CDR3 nucleotides are TGTGCCAGCAGTTTTGCCCTGGGTGAGAGCCTTAACTATGGCTACACCTTC. The chain joins TRBV12-3 or TRBV12-4 to TRBJ1-2; D is uncertain. The CDR3 contains 17 residues. V lost 3 bases and J lost 1, with 18 bases in between.

This clonotype was seen at least ten times. The V and J genes are TRBV7-8 and TRBJ2-5; 7 bases map to TRBD2. The germline CDR1 and CDR2 sequences are SGHVS and FQNEAQ. There are 19 residues in the CDR3. V was pared by 3 bases and J by 1 base, with 17 bases of the junction left unmatched. CDR3 sequence: CASSLIPASGQPRQETQYF. CDR3 DNA: TGTGCCAGCAGCTTGATACCGGCTAGCGGCCAGCCCCGCCAAGAGACCCAGTACTTC.

The table lists this clonotype with many counts. DNA for the CDR3: TGTGCCTGGAGGATAGCGGGACAAGAGACCCAGTACTTC. Protein sequence: CAWRIAGQETQYF. The gene calls are TRBV30 and TRBJ2-5, with 8 bases lining up with TRBD2. Germline CDR1 reads GTSNPN; CDR2 reads SVGIG (reference sequence). The V and J ends lost 3 bases and 2 bases, in that order; junction bases with no gene match: 2. The CDR3 has 13 amino acids. Together with reference TRBV30 and TRBJ2-5, the CDR3 gives the full variable domain: SQTIHQWPATLVQPVGSPLSLECTVEGTSNPNLYWYRQAAGRGLQLLFYSVGIGQISSEVPQNLSASRPQDRQFILSSKKLLLSDSGFYLCAWRIAGQETQYFGPGTRLLVL.

This chain joins TRBV7-8 and TRBJ2-3; 9 bases are a match to TRBD2. Germline CDR1 SGHVS, CDR2 FQNEAQ. The CDR3 totals 18 residues. The ends lost 5 bases at V and 1 base at J; junction bases unmatched: 13. CDR3 loop: CASSPPLVAGERTDTQYF. The CDR3 DNA sequence: TGTGCCAGCAGCCCTCCCTTGGTAGCGGGAGAGCGCACAGATACGCAGTATTTT.

This clonotype has a handful of counts. CDR3 bases: TGTGCCAGCAGTTTGGTTATCAAAGCGGGTGAGCAGTTCTTC. Translated: CASSLVIKAGEQFF. The chain has TRBV27 and TRBJ2-1; weak D call: TRBD2 (6 bases). The CDR3 loop spans 14 amino acids. Trimming removed 3 bases from V and 9 bases from J, with 15 bases in between. CDR1 MNHEY and CDR2 SMNVEV come from the germline V gene (reference sequence).

This clonotype was counted many times. V and J are TRBV5-1 and TRBJ2-5; 7 bases map to TRBD2. This CDR3 contains 17 residues. Germline trimming cut 0 bases from V and 4 bases from J; bases unmatched to any gene: 12. Germline V CDR1 and CDR2: SGHRS, YFSETQ. The CDR3, as DNA: TGCGCCAGCAGCTTGGTCTTTGCTGGGGGAGGGAGAGAGACCCAGTACTTC. It yields the protein CASSLVFAGGGRETQYF.

This chain joins TRBV6-5 and TRBJ1-5; D call uncertain. The CDR3 spans 14 residues. In germline, CDR1 is MNHEY, CDR2 SVGAGI. Trimming left V 5 bases short and J 6 bases short, with 14 bases between. CDR3 coding DNA: TGTGCCAGCAGTATTACTTTGAGCGGTCAGCCCCAGCATTTT. Translation gives CASSITLSGQPQHF.

Many counts were recorded for this clonotype. The chain couples TRBV7-8 to TRBJ1-4; a possible D gene is TRBD1 (6 bases). The CDR3 is 17 amino acids. Per germline, CDR1 SGHVS and CDR2 FQNEAQ. Trimming removed 5 bases at V and 3 bases at J, with 19 bases between. The CDR3 nucleotides are TGTGCCAGCAGCGTAACAGGGAACGTGGTGGCTAATGAAAAACTGTTTTTT. Its translation: CASSVTGNVVANEKLFF.

Many counts were recorded for this clonotype. CDR3 residues: CASSPYPQGAPTYGYTF. In nucleotides, the CDR3 is TGCGCCAGCAGCCCCTACCCCCAGGGGGCCCCAACCTATGGCTACACCTTC. The chain couples TRBV4-1 to TRBJ1-2; 8 bases fit TRBD1. V gave up 4 bases and J gave up 4 bases; unmatched junction bases: 14. CDR1 and CDR2 (germline): MGHRA, YSYEKL. The CDR3 runs 17 residues.

This clonotype has a count of ten or more. The V and J genes are TRBV27 and TRBJ1-2; D uncertain. This CDR3 is 17 amino acids long. Between the trimmed V and J ends, which lost 4 bases and 7 bases, there was a span of 25 bases. Germline V gene lookup returns CDR1 MNHEY and CDR2 SMNVEV (reference sequence). The CDR3 protein is CASSSTEHDGYVGGYTF. The CDR3, as DNA: TGTGCCAGCAGTTCGACCGAACACGACGGATATGTGGGTGGCTACACCTTC.

This clonotype was seen repeatedly, ten times or more. The chain is built from TRBV7-6 and TRBJ2-5, with 10 bases that match TRBD2. This CDR3 has 15 amino acids. V lost 1 base to trimming and J lost 2 bases; unmatched junction nucleotides: 1. CDR1 is SGHVS and CDR2 is FNYEAQ in the germline V gene. Here the CDR3 DNA reads TGTGCCAGCAGCTTAGGGACTAGCGGACAAGAGACCCAGTACTTC. Protein sequence: CASSLGTSGQETQYF.

This clonotype has just a few counts. CDR3: CASSLEAGFYNEQFF. The CDR3 DNA sequence: TGTGCCAGCAGCTTAGAAGCGGGGTTCTACAATGAGCAGTTCTTC. The chain joins TRBV7-6 to TRBJ2-1; TRBD2 matches 7 bases. CDR3 length: 15 residues. The trim removed 1 base at V and 3 bases at J, leaving 3 bases unmatched. CDR1 is SGHVS, CDR2 FNYEAQ, per germline.

The table lists this clonotype with many counts. In DNA form, the CDR3 reads TGTGCCACTACTGGACTAGCCGGCACCGGGGAGCTGTTTTTT. This translates into CATTGLAGTGELFF. The chain couples TRBV19 to TRBJ2-2; 8 nucleotides align to TRBD2. The CDR3 totals 14 residues. The V gene's germline CDR1 is LNHDA and CDR2 SQIVND (reference sequence). The ends lost 10 bases at V and 4 bases at J; junction bases unmatched: 8.

This clonotype was recorded a few times. The chain has TRBV6-6 and TRBJ1-1; possible D gene TRBD1, 5 bases. The CDR3 sequence is 18 residues long. Germline values: CDR1 MNHNY, CDR2 SVGAGI (reference sequence). Trimming shortened V by 5 bases and J by 0 bases, and 22 bases separated the two germline ends. In DNA form, the CDR3 reads TGTGCCAGCAGTATTCGGAGGGGTTTATCTGCTATGAACACTGAAGCTTTCTTT. Its protein product is CASSIRRGLSAMNTEAFF.

This clonotype was observed at least ten times. The J gene is TRBJ1-5, the V gene TRBV6-2 or TRBV6-3, with D tentatively TRBD1 (6 bases). This CDR3 has 15 residues. Germline assignment: CDR1 MNHEY and CDR2 SVGEGT. V was clipped by 4 bases and J by 1 base, with 11 bases between them. DNA for the CDR3: TGTGCCAGCAGTTCACAGGGAGGGAGCAATCAGCCCCAGCATTTT. Its translation is CASSSQGGSNQPQHF.

This clonotype has a handful of counts. The V gene is TRBV7-6, the J gene TRBJ2-5, with D unresolved. Germline CDR1 SGHVS, CDR2 FNYEAQ. This CDR3 has 15 amino acids. Trimming took off 4 bases at V and 4 bases at J, with 16 bases between the two ends. Written as DNA, the CDR3 is TGTGCCAGCAGCTCGAGGCGGCACCTGGGAGAGACCCAGTACTTC. Protein sequence: CASSSRRHLGETQYF.

This clonotype appeared many times. The chain carries TRBV18 and TRBJ2-3; TRBD2 aligns across 8 bases. The CDR3 spans 16 residues. CDR1 KGHSH and CDR2 LQKENI come from the germline V gene. The junction had 11 bases not matched to a gene; V was cut back by 7 bases and J by 2 bases. The CDR3 sequence: CASFPPGGGYTDTQYF. For the CDR3, the DNA is TGTGCCAGCTTCCCGCCTGGCGGGGGGTACACAGATACGCAGTATTTT.

This clonotype was detected ten times or more. The J gene is TRBJ2-3, the V gene TRBV4-1, with 9 bases identical to TRBD1. Germline V lookup: CDR1 MGHRA, CDR2 YSYEKL. CDR3 length: 16 residues. V lost 3 bases to trimming and J lost 6 bases; unmatched junction nucleotides: 10. CDR3 sequence: CASSQGNRGRIDTQYF. The CDR3 coding sequence is TGCGCCAGCAGCCAGGGAAACAGGGGGCGAATCGATACGCAGTATTTT.

This clonotype has a handful of counts. J is TRBJ1-2 and V is TRBV20-1; D uncertain. The CDR3 spans 12 residues. Trimming pared 7 bases from V and 1 base from J, leaving 10 bases between. The germline V gene has CDR1 DFQATT and CDR2 SNEGSKA (reference sequence). The chain's CDR3 is CSVSQNNYGYTF. The CDR3 region has the DNA TGCAGTGTTTCCCAGAATAACTATGGCTACACCTTC.

V and J are TRBV6-5 and TRBJ2-3; D call uncertain. This CDR3 has 13 amino acids. Germline values: CDR1 MNHEY, CDR2 SVGAGI. Trimming removed 7 bases at V and 0 bases at J, with 8 bases between. CDR3 region: CASTASSTDTQYF. The CDR3 DNA reads TGTGCCAGCACTGCATCTAGCACAGATACGCAGTATTTT.

The J gene is TRBJ1-1, the V gene TRBV11-3, with no clear D. The length of the CDR3 is 11 residues. V lost 1 base, J lost 8 bases, and 5 bases lay in between. From germline, CDR1 is SGHNT and CDR2 YENEEA. CDR3 sequence (DNA): TGTGCCAGCAGCTTAGCACAGGAAGCTTTCTTT. Translating gives CASSLAQEAFF.

As regards this clonotype: Its ends do not fully match the called genes, so a read error is possible. This chain links TRBV11-3 with TRBJ1-3, with D uncertain. The CDR3 runs 12 residues. Per germline, CDR1 SGHNT and CDR2 YENEEA. CDR3 amino acids: CASSPRKPRTPF. CDR3 nucleotide sequence: TGTGCCAGCAGCCCCCGTAAACCTAGGACGCCGTTT.

Details on this clonotype: This may arise from a read error, as a much more abundant clone is one base away. The rearrangement joins TRBV7-2 to TRBJ2-1; D may be TRBD1 (6 bases). Judging by the DNA end, TRBJ2-7 fits better; the J call may be wrong. The CDR3 loop spans 16 amino acids. Germline CDR1 SGHTA, CDR2 FQGNSA. The CDR3: CASSFWVGTTYNEQYF. For the CDR3, the DNA is TGTGCCAGCAGCTTCTGGGTGGGGACAACCTACAATGAGCAGTACTTC.